This section outlines one TCR beta chain sequence together with its context. Random hexamers primed reverse transcription of about 0.5 to 1 ug RNA. The method of amplification for TCR beta CDR3 was immunoSEQ multiplex PCR, covering 54 Vbeta and 13 Jbeta. Each CDR3 protein is one row after TCRdb ran MiXCR on the immunoSEQ multiplex PCR reads. The repertoire holds just over 150,000 distinct CDR3 sequences, with nearly 97% as singletons. Sequencing of TCR beta was carried out in blood CD8+ and CD4+ T cells. The multiple sclerosis control group consisted of treatment-naive patients whose relapsing-remitting disease, which was either stable or active, fulfilled revised McDonald criteria. Both CD4+ and CD8+ T cells were negatively isolated, and TEMRA cells underwent FACS enrichment. This entry comes from a study of CD8 T cells in Susac syndrome. Trimming cost V 1 base and J 5 bases; bases outside gene matches: 4. Germline assignment: CDR1 SNHLY and CDR2 FYNNEI. CDR3 length equals 15 residues.

Sequenced sample: CD8+ T cells from PBMCs. J is TRBJ2-3 and V is TRBV2, with 9 bases matching TRBD1. The sequence was collected from a human donor with multiple sclerosis. CDR3 DNA sequence: TGTGCCAGCAGTGAAGTGGGACAGGGAGGAGATACGCAGTATTTT. Translation gives CASSEVGQGGDTQYF. Together with reference TRBV2 and TRBJ2-3, the CDR3 gives the full variable domain: EPEVTQTPSHQVTQMGQEVILRCVPISNHLYFYWYRQILGQKVEFLVSFYNNEISEKSEIFDDQFSVERPDGSNFTLKIRSTKLEDSAMYFCASSEVGQGGDTQYFGPGTRLTVL.